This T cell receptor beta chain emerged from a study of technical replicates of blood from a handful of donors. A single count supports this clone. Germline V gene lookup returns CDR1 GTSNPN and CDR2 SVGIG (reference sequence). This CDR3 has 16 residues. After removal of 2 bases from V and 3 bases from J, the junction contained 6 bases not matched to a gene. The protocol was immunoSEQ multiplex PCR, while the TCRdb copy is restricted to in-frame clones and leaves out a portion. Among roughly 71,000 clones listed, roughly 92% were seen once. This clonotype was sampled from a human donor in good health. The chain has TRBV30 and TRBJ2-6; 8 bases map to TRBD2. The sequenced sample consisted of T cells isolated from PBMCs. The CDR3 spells CAWSRGGTGGANVLTF. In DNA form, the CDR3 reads TGTGCCTGGAGTCGGGGGGGAACGGGTGGGGCCAACGTCCTGACTTTC.